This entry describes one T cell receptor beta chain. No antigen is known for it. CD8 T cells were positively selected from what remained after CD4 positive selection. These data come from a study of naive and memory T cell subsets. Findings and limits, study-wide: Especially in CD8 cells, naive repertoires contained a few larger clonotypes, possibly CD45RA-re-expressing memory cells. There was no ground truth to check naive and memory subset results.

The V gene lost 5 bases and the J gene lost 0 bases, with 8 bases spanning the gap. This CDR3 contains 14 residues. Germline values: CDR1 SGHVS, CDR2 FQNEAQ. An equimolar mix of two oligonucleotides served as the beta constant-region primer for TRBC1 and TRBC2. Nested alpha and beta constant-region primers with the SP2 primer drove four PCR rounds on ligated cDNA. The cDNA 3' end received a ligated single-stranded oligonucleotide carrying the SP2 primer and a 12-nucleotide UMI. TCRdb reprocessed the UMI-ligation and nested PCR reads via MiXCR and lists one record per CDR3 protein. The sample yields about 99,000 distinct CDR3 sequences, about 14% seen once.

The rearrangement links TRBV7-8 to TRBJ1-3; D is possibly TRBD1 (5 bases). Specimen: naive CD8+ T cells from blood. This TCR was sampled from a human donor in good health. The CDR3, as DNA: TGTGCCAGCAGCCCTGACAGCTCTGGAAACACCATATATTTT. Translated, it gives CASSPDSSGNTIYF.